The 25 T cell receptor beta chains reported below all come from one sample, sequenced in a study of blood T cell repertoires in COVID-19. The assay was immunoSEQ multiplex PCR, and TCRdb's table has in-frame clones only and misses some. This table has roughly 82,000 clones, more than 75% appearing once. Source material: peripheral blood. These receptors all stem from a man in his fifties or sixties with acute or convalescent COVID-19.

This rearrangement joins TRBV19 to TRBJ1-2; 12 nucleotides match TRBD1. The CDR3 sequence is 17 residues long. CDR1 is LNHDA, CDR2 SQIVND, per germline (reference sequence). J was trimmed by 4 bases and V by 8 bases; bases with no gene match: 14. CDR3 bases: TGTGCCAGTCAGACCGGGACAGGGGGCGGTTCGGGCTATGGCTACACCTTC. Its translation: CASQTGTGGGSGYGYTF.

The CDR3 loop is CASSPGPGVNYGYTF. DNA for the CDR3: TGTGCCAGCTCACCGGGCCCAGGGGTTAACTATGGCTACACCTTC. The chain employs TRBV18 and TRBJ1-2, with D possibly being TRBD1 (6 bases). Trimming left V 3 bases short and J 1 base short, with 12 bases between. Germline CDR1 KGHSH, CDR2 LQKENI. The CDR3 is made up of 15 amino acids.

The rearrangement links TRBV7-2 to TRBJ2-1; 7 bases are a match to TRBD2. Germline trimming cut 5 bases from V and 5 bases from J; bases unmatched to any gene: 6. There are 14 residues in the CDR3. The germline V gene encodes CDR1 SGHTA and CDR2 FQGNSA. CDR3: CASSPRTRNNEQFF. The CDR3 DNA reads as TGTGCCAGCAGCCCCAGGACTAGAAACAATGAGCAGTTCTTC. The full variable domain, with the rest looked up from reference TRBV7-2 and TRBJ2-1, is GAGVSQSPSNKVTEKGKDVELRCDPISGHTALYWYRQSLGQGLEFLIYFQGNSAPDKSGLPSDRFSAERTGGSVSTLTIQRTQQEDSAVYLCASSPRTRNNEQFFGPGTRLTVL.

V gene TRBV10-3 combines with J gene TRBJ1-2, with a possible D match to TRBD1 (5 bases). Trimming took 11 bases from V and 3 from J, leaving 19 bases between them. This CDR3 contains 14 residues. The V gene's germline CDR1 is ENHRY and CDR2 SYGVKD. CDR3 residues: CAALSQGAYYGYTF. The CDR3 nucleotides read TGTGCCGCTCTGAGTCAAGGGGCTTACTATGGCTACACCTTC.

The chain joins TRBV28 to TRBJ2-7, with 7 positions matching TRBD2. Unmatched junction bases numbered 7, after V lost 6 bases and J lost 2 bases. This CDR3 is 14 amino acids long. Germline CDR1 and CDR2: MDHEN and SYDVKM. CDR3 coding DNA: TGTGCCAGCAGAAACCGGGACTACCCCTACGAGCAGTACTTC. Translated, it gives CASRNRDYPYEQYF.

The J gene is TRBJ1-2, the V gene TRBV19; TRBD1 might be the D (5 bases). The CDR3 consists of 12 residues. V lost 7 bases and J lost 8, with 14 bases in between. Germline V gene sequence: CDR1 LNHDA, CDR2 SQIVND (reference sequence). The CDR3 is CASNMAGGGYTF. The DNA for the CDR3 is TGTGCCAGTAATATGGCCGGGGGGGGCTACACCTTC. The full variable domain, its missing parts supplied by reference TRBV19 and TRBJ1-2, is DGGITQSPKYLFRKEGQNVTLSCEQNLNHDAMYWYRQDPGQGLRLIYYSQIVNDFQKGDIAEGYSVSREKKESFPLTVTSAQKNPTAFYLCASNMAGGGYTFGSGTRLTVV.

The chain joins TRBV7-2 to TRBJ1-6; TRBD1 matches at 10 bases. This CDR3 is built from 14 residues. V lost 10 bases to trimming and J lost 7 bases; unmatched junction nucleotides: 7. CDR1 is SGHTA, CDR2 FQGNSA, per germline. The CDR3 DNA follows: TGTGCCACCGTACCGGGACAGGGGAATTCACCCCTCCACTTT. Its translation: CATVPGQGNSPLHF.

The CDR3 nucleotides read TGTGCCAGCAGCCTGACTAGCGGGTCACACGAGCAGTACTTC. Protein: CASSLTSGSHEQYF. This rearrangement joins TRBV7-9 to TRBJ2-7, with 10 positions matching TRBD2. This CDR3 is 14 amino acids long. The ends lost 5 bases at V and 5 bases at J; junction bases unmatched: 6. Germline V CDR1 and CDR2: SEHNR, FQNEAQ (reference sequence). Using reference TRBV7-9 and TRBJ2-7 for the parts outside the CDR3, the full variable domain is DTGVSQNPRHKITKRGQNVTFRCDPISEHNRLYWYRQTLGQGPEFLTYFQNEAQLEKSRLLSDRFSAERPKGSFSTLEIQRTEQGDSAMYLCASSLTSGSHEQYFGPGTRLTVT.

This clone was observed a single time. J is TRBJ2-7 and V is TRBV4-2, with 7 bases identical to TRBD2. The V gene's germline CDR1 is LGHNA and CDR2 YNFKEQ. The CDR3 totals 15 residues. Trimming removed 4 bases from V and 3 bases from J; junction bases left unmatched: 9. CDR3 amino acids: CASSRELARDYEQYF. The CDR3 DNA follows: TGTGCCAGCAGCCGTGAACTAGCGAGGGACTACGAGCAGTACTTC.

The J gene is TRBJ1-5, the V gene TRBV9, with TRBD1 matching over 7 bases. Losses at the gene ends were 5 bases for V and 6 bases for J; bases not matched to a gene: 14. Germline lookup yields CDR1 SGDLS and CDR2 YYNGEE. This CDR3 is 16 amino acids long. CDR3 nucleotides: TGTGCCAGCAGTCCAGGGCCCGACAGGGTGGGTCAGCCCCAGCATTTT. Translated: CASSPGPDRVGQPQHF. The full variable domain, rest sourced from reference TRBV9 and TRBJ1-5, is DSGVTQTPKHLITATGQRVTLRCSPRSGDLSVYWYQQSLDQGLQFLIQYYNGEERAKGNILERFSAQQFPDLHSELNLSSLELGDSALYFCASSPGPDRVGQPQHFGDGTRLSIL.

This chain links TRBV5-1 with TRBJ1-5; TRBD1 matches 11 bases. V trimming: 0 bases; J trimming: 6 bases; junction bases outside the gene matches: 2. Germline V gives CDR1 SGHRS, CDR2 YFSETQ. This CDR3 contains 15 residues. CDR3 bases: TGCGCCAGCAGCTTGGGGACAGGGGGCGGTCAGCCCCAGCATTTT. Translation gives CASSLGTGGGQPQHF.

The V call is TRBV6-6, the J call TRBJ2-2; 12 bases align to TRBD2. J lost 5 bases, V lost 4 bases, and 5 bases had no gene match. The CDR3 extends over 16 amino acids. Germline lookup yields CDR1 MNHNY and CDR2 SVGAGI (reference sequence). CDR3 sequence: CASSSRLAGETGELFF. DNA for the CDR3: TGTGCCAGCAGTTCTAGACTAGCGGGAGAAACCGGGGAGCTGTTTTTT.

The rearrangement links TRBV9 to TRBJ1-2, with D possibly matching TRBD1 (5 bases). The CDR3 is 14 amino acids. Germline V lookup: CDR1 SGDLS, CDR2 YYNGEE. V dropped 5 bases and J dropped 4 bases, with 15 bases sitting between them. DNA of the CDR3: TGTGCCAGCAGGGCAAACGGGGGGTTCTATGGCTACACCTTC. This codes for CASRANGGFYGYTF.

The rearrangement uses TRBV7-9 and TRBJ2-1; TRBD2 is a possible D gene (6 bases). The CDR3 consists of 13 residues. V shed 8 bases and J shed 2 bases, with 10 bases lying between them. Germline CDR1 and CDR2: SEHNR and FQNEAQ (reference sequence). CDR3 DNA: TGTGCCAGCGGGAGGAGTCCCTACAATGAGCAGTTCTTC. Protein: CASGRSPYNEQFF.

This chain uses TRBV3-1 (or the pseudogene TRBV3-2) with TRBJ2-3; D unclear. With 5 bases removed from V and 2 bases from J, the gap between germline ends came to 5 bases. CDR1 LGHDT and CDR2 YNNKEL come from the germline V gene (reference sequence). The length of the CDR3 is 12 residues. CDR3 nucleotides: TGTGCCAGCAGCTCGTACACAGATACGCAGTATTTT. Encoded protein: CASSSYTDTQYF.

The gene calls are TRBV9 and TRBJ1-2, with 9 bases aligning to TRBD1. V was pared by 3 bases and J by 13 bases, with 19 bases of the junction left unmatched. The CDR3 runs to 16 residues. Germline CDR1 reads SGDLS; CDR2 reads YYNGEE. The CDR3 DNA reads TGTGCCAGCAGCGGAGTAGGGGGGACAGGGAAGCCTTACTGCACCTTC. This translates into CASSGVGGTGKPYCTF. Based on the CDR3 plus reference TRBV9 and TRBJ1-2, the full variable domain is DSGVTQTPKHLITATGQRVTLRCSPRSGDLSVYWYQQSLDQGLQFLIQYYNGEERAKGNILERFSAQQFPDLHSELNLSSLELGDSALYFCASSGVGGTGKPYCTFGSGTRLTVV.

The chain employs TRBV6-2 or TRBV6-3 and TRBJ2-3; 8 bases map to TRBD2. The CDR3 consists of 15 residues. Germline CDR1 reads MNHEY; CDR2 reads SVGEGT. V lost 0 bases, J lost 2 bases, and 1 base stayed unmatched. CDR3 DNA sequence: TGTGCCAGCAGTTACTCCGGGGGGGCCACAGATACGCAGTATTTT. This sequence encodes CASSYSGGATDTQYF.

This rearrangement joins TRBV28 to TRBJ1-5, with 8 nucleotides matching TRBD1. The CDR3 is made up of 16 amino acids. Per germline, CDR1 MDHEN and CDR2 SYDVKM. The trim removed 5 bases at V and 2 bases at J, leaving 8 bases unmatched. CDR3 amino acids: CASSTRTGQGNQPQHF. The CDR3 nucleotides are TGTGCCAGCAGTACCCGGACAGGGCAGGGCAATCAGCCCCAGCATTTT.

The chain links TRBV12-3 or TRBV12-4 to TRBJ1-5; D call uncertain. This CDR3 comprises 12 residues. The V gene lost 8 bases and the J gene lost 1 base, with 6 bases spanning the gap. The DNA of the CDR3 is TGTGCCAGCCAGGTGAGCAATCAGCCCCAGCATTTT. Residues: CASQVSNQPQHF.

The chain is built from TRBV11-2 and TRBJ2-5, with 10 bases lining up with TRBD2. CDR1 SGHAT and CDR2 FQNNGV come from the germline V gene. The CDR3 has 16 residues. The junction had 7 bases not matched to a gene; V was cut back by 2 bases and J by 4 bases. The CDR3: CASSLSASGSRETQYF. The CDR3, as DNA: TGTGCCAGCAGCTTAAGCGCTAGCGGGAGTCGAGAGACCCAGTACTTC.

V gene TRBV5-1 combines with J gene TRBJ1-3; tentatively, D is TRBD1 (5 bases). The germline CDR1 and CDR2 sequences are SGHRS and YFSETQ. This CDR3 has 15 residues. Deletions cut 0 bases from V and 4 bases from J, with 11 bases between. Written as DNA, the CDR3 is TGCGCCAGCAGCTTGGTTCCAGGGTCGGGAAACACCATATATTTT. Its translation is CASSLVPGSGNTIYF.

This clone has just a few counts. The rearrangement uses TRBV6-6 and TRBJ2-2; TRBD2 matches 7 bases. V was pared by 10 bases and J by 4 bases, with 9 bases of the junction left unmatched. This CDR3 has 14 residues. CDR1 and CDR2 from the germline V gene are MNHNY and SVGAGI (reference sequence). In nucleotides, the CDR3 is TGTGCCACCACCTCTAGCGGACTCACCGGGGAGCTGTTTTTT. Its translation: CATTSSGLTGELFF.

The J gene is TRBJ1-5, the V gene TRBV19; 12 bases align to TRBD1. The CDR3 runs to 15 residues. Germline trimming cut 7 bases from V and 7 bases from J; bases unmatched to any gene: 8. Per germline, CDR1 LNHDA and CDR2 SQIVND (reference sequence). CDR3 region: CASMGTGGAGQPQHF. CDR3 DNA: TGTGCCAGTATGGGGACAGGGGGCGCCGGGCAGCCCCAGCATTTT.

V and J are TRBV24-1 and TRBJ1-1, with a possible D match to TRBD1 (6 bases). CDR3 length equals 14 residues. V gave up 7 bases and J gave up 6 bases, with 17 bases separating them. From germline, CDR1 is KGHDR and CDR2 SFDVKD. CDR3 loop: CATRDNRVGSEAFF. The CDR3 coding sequence is TGTGCCACCAGGGATAACAGGGTCGGCTCTGAAGCTTTCTTT.

The gene calls are TRBV28 and TRBJ1-1, with no clear D. The CDR3 is 15 residues long. In germline, CDR1 is MDHEN, CDR2 SYDVKM. The V gene lost 4 bases and the J gene lost 0 bases, with 12 bases spanning the gap. CDR3 amino acids: CASSSEGSLNTEAFF. DNA of the CDR3: TGTGCCAGCAGTTCGGAGGGCAGCTTGAACACTGAAGCTTTCTTT.